The present TCR beta chain was sequenced within a study of T cell repertoires in cytomegalovirus infection (dated by TCRdb to the late 2010s). Regarding the research as a whole: The HLA type of each donor mattered for the analysis, because public TCR beta signatures pointed to carriage of CMV infection along with the matching HLA type. What the study reported, not specific to this receptor: The ex vivo response was dominated by HLA-C-restricted CMV-specific TCR beta clonotypes, and the single most frequent clonotype in two of eight donors was supplied by these HLA-C-restricted clonotypes. Cumulative frequency of public TCR beta family members discriminated carriers of CMV infection plus the relevant HLA type in this cohort and an independent approximately 370-donor cohort.

For CDR1 and CDR2, the germline V gene lists SGHTA and FQGNSA. The CDR3 contains 13 residues when both ends are counted. Sequenced on an Illumina HiSeq 1500. Through fastp at Q25 and MiXCR, TCRdb rebuilt clones from the public reads, retaining in-frame beta chains. Entries are consolidated by CDR3 protein sequence, retaining the most common genes and DNA. Here the sample has some 600,000 distinct CDR3 sequences; more than 20% occur a single time. Roughly 8% of the sample rests with the top ten. This clonotype appeared many times. Its antigen remains undetermined. Given the absence of the conserved phenylalanine or tryptophan at the CDR3 end, a read error is likely. No DNA is shown, since the ends of the CDR3 on it are uncertain; the CDR3 is the one TCRdb lists.

Source material: CD8+ T cells from PBMCs. The V gene is TRBV7-2 and the J gene is TRBJ2-3; no DNA check was done on the table's D call, TRBD1. This clonotype originated in a human donor in good health (CMV status not recorded). Some clones in this sample may be carry-over from other donors' samples. The CDR3 region has the sequence CASSLDGGGRFNT.